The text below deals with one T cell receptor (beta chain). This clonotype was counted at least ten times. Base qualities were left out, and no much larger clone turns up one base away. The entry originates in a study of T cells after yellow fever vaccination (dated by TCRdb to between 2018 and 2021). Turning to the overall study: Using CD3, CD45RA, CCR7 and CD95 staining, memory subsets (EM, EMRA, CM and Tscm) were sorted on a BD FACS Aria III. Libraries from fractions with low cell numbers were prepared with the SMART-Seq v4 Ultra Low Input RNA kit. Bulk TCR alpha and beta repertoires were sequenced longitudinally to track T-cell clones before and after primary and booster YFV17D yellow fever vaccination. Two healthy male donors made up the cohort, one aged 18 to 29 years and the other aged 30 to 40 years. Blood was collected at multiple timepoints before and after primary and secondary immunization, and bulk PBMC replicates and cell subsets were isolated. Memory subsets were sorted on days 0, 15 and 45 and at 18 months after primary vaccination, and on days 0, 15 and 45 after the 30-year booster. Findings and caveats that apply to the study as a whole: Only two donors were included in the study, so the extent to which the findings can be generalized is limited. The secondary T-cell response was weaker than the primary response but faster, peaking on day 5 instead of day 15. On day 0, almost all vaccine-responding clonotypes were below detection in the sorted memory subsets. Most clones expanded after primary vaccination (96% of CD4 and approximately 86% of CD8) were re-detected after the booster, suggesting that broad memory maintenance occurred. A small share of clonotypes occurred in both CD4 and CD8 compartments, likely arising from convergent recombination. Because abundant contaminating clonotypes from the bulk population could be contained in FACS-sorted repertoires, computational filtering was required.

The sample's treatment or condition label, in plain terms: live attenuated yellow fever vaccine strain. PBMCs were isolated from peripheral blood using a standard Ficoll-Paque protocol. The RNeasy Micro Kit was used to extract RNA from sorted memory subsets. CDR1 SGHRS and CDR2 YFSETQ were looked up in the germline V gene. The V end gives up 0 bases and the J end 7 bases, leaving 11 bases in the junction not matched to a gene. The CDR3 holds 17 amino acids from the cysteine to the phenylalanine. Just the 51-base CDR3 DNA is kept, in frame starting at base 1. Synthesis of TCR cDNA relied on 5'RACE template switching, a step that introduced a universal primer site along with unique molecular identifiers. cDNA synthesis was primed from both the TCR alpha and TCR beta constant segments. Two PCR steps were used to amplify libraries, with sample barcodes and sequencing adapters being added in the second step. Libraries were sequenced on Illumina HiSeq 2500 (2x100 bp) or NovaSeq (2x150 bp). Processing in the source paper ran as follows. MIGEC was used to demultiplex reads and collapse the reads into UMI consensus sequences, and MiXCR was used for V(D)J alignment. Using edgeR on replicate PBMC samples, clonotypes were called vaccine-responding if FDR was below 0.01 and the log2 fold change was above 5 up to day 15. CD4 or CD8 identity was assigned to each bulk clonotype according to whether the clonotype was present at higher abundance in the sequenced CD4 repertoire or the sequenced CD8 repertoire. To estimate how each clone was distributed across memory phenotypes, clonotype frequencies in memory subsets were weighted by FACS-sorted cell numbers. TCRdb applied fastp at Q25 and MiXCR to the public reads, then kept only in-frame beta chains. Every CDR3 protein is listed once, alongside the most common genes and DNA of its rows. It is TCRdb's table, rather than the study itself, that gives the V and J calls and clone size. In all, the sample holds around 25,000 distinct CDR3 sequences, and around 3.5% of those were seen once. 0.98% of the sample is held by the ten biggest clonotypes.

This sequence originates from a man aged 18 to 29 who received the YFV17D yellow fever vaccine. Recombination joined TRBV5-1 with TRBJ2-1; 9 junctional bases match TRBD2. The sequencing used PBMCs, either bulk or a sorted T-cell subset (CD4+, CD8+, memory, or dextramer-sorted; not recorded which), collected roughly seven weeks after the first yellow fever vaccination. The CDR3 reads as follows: CASSLAPGAGGRNEQFF. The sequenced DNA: TGCGCCAGCAGCTTGGCCCCTGGGGCGGGGGGGCGTAATGAGCAGTTCTTC.